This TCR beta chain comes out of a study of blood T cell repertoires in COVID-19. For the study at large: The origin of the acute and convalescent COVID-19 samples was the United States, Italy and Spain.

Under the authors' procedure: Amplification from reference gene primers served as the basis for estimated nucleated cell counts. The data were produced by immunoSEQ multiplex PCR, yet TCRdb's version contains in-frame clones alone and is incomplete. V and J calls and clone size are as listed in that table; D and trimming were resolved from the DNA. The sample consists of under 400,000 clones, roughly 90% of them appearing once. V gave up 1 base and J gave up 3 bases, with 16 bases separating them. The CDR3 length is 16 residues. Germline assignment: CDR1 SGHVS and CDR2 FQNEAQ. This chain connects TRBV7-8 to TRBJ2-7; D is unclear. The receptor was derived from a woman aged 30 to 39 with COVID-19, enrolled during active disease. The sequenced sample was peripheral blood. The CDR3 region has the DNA TGTGCCAGCAGCTTAGTGATGAGGAGTCCTAACTACGAGCAGTACTTC. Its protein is CASSLVMRSPNYEQYF.